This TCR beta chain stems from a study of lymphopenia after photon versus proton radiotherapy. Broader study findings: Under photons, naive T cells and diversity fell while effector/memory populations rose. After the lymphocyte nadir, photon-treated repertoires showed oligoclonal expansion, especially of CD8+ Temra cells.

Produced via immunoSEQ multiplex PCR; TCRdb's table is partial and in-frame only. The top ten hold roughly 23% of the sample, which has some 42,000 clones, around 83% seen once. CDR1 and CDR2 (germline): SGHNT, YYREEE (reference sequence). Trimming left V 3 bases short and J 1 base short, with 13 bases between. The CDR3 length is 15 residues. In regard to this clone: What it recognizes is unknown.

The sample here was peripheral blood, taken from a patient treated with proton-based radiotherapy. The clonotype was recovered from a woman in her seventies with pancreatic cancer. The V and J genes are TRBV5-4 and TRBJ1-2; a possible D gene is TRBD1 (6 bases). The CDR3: CASSSGGGSNYGYTF. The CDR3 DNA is TGTGCCAGCAGCTCGGGAGGGGGGAGTAACTATGGCTACACCTTC.